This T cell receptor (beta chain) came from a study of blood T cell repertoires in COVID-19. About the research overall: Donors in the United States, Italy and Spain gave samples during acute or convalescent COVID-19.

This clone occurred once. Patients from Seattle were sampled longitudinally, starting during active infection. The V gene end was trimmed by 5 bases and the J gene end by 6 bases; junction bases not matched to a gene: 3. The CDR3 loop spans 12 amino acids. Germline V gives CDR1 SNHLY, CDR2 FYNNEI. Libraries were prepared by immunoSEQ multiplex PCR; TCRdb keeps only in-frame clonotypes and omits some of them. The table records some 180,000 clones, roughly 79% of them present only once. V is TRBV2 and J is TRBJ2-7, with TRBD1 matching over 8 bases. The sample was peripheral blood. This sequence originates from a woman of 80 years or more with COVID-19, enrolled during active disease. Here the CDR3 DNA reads TGTGCCAGCAGTCTGGACAGGGCCGAGCAGTACTTC. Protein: CASSLDRAEQYF.